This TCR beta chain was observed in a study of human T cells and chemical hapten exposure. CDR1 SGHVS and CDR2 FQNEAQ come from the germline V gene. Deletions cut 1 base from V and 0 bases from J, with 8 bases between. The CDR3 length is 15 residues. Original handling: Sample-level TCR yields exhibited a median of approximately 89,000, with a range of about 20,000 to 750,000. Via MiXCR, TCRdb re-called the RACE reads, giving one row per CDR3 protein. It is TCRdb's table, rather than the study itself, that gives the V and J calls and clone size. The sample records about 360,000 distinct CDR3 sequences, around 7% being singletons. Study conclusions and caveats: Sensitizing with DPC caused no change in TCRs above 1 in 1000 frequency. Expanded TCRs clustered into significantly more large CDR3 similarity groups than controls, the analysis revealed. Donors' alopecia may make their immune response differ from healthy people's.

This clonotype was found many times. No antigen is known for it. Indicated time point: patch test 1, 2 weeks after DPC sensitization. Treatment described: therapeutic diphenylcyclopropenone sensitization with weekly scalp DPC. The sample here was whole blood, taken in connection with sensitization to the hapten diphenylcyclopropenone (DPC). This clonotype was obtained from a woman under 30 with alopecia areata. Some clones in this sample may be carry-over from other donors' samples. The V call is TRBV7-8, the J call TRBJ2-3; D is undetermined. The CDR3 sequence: CASSLVGYSTDTQYF. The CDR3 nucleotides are TGTGCCAGCAGCTTAGTAGGGTACAGCACAGATACGCAGTATTTT.